This is a list of T cell receptor beta chains from one sample in a study of identical twins. TCRdb re-called the 5' RACE reads through MiXCR, storing one row per CDR3 protein. The sample includes some 900,000 distinct CDR3 sequences, around 12% seen only once; the top ten take around 1.6%. The same sample was also used in a study of yellow fever vaccine responses in identical twins.

The sequencing input was PBMCs. The receptors stem from a woman aged 18-30 years in good health. Both conserved end residues are part of each CDR3. The D gene is left open where the match is weak. Size tells how often a clone was seen (once, few, many) or the class of an expanded clone, and some rows leave it out.

TRBD1 TRBJ1-2 TRBV28 many TGTGCCAGCAGCCTTCCCAGGGGGGTCTATGGCTACACCTTC CASSLPRGVYGYTF
TRBD2 TRBJ2-3 TRBV11-2 few TGTGCCAGCAGCTTCGGTGTTAGCGGGAGTTCTAGGGATACGCAGTATTTT CASSFGVSGSSRDTQYF
TRBD1 TRBJ2-1 TRBV6-5 few TGTGCCAGCAGTTACCTTGGACAGGGCACTAATGAGCAGTTCTTC CASSYLGQGTNEQFF
. TRBJ2-1 TRBV24-1 few TGTGCCACCAGTGATTTGCTGGGGGAGCAGTTCTTC CATSDLLGEQFF
TRBD2 TRBJ2-3 TRBV19 . TGTGCCAGCAAAGCCCGGGGGGGGCCGGTCACAGATACGCAGTATTTT CASKARGGPVTDTQYF
TRBD1 TRBJ2-1 TRBV29-1 few TGCAGCGCCCGCGGGGACAGGGGGATTAGTGAGCAGTTCTTC CSARGDRGISEQFF
. TRBJ2-1 TRBV7-2 few TGTGCCAGCAAGGAGTTTACAGGAGGCAATGAGCAGCTCTTC CASKEFTGGNEQLF
. TRBJ1-1 TRBV3-1 . TGTGCCAGCAGACACCGGACAGCCGGTAGGAACACTGAAGCTTTCTTT CASRHRTAGRNTEAFF
TRBD1 TRBJ1-2 TRBV27 few TGTGCCAGCAGCAAAAACACAGGGGGCGCGTTGGGCTACACCTTC CASSKNTGGALGYTF
. TRBJ2-1 TRBV11-2 many TGTGCCAGCAGCCGAATAGCGGTTCCTAACAATGAGCAGTTCTTC CASSRIAVPNNEQFF
. TRBJ2-1 TRBV3-1 few TGTGCCAGCAGCCAGAGACAGATTACTTACAATGAGCAGTTCTTC CASSQRQITYNEQFF
TRBD1 TRBJ2-3 TRBV2 . TGTGCCAGTCTTCAGGGGGCCTGGGCAGATACGCAGTATTTT CASLQGAWADTQYF
. TRBJ2-2 TRBV12-3/TRBV12-4 few TGTGCCAGCAGGCATAACAACAGGGTCGGGGAGCTGTTTTTT CASRHNNRVGELFF
. TRBJ1-2 TRBV4-1 few TGCGCCAGCAGCCAAGGGACCCCGGTCGGAGGCTACACCTTC CASSQGTPVGGYTF
TRBD1 TRBJ1-4 TRBV5-1 few TGCGCCAGCAGTGGAGAGGGGGCGGCTAATGAAAAACTGTTTTTT CASSGEGAANEKLFF
. TRBJ2-5 TRBV20-1 few TGCAGTGCTAGATTCTTATCCTTAACGGCCCAGTACTTC CSARFLSLTAQYF
TRBD2 TRBJ2-3 TRBV12-3/TRBV12-4 few TGTGCCAGCAGTCCCGGGACTAGCGGGAGAGTTACAGATACGCAGTATTTT CASSPGTSGRVTDTQYF
TRBD1 TRBJ2-3 TRBV5-5 few TGTGCCAGCAGCGGACCACAGGGGTATACGCAGTATTTT CASSGPQGYTQYF
TRBD1 TRBJ2-3 TRBV4-1 few TGCGCCAGCAGCCAGTCGGGACAGCAGGACCCTAGCACAGATACGCAGTATTTT CASSQSGQQDPSTDTQYF
. TRBJ2-1 TRBV28 . TGTGCCAGCACCCACCCGGGGCAGGGTCATGAGCAGTTCTTC CASTHPGQGHEQFF
. TRBJ2-1 TRBV4-1 . TGCGCCAGCAGCCAAGATGGGGCCGCCCGGGAGCAGTTCTTC CASSQDGAAREQFF
. TRBJ2-1 TRBV20-1 . TGCAGTGCTAGAGAGTGGCTAGCGAATGAGCAGTTCTTC CSAREWLANEQFF
. TRBJ2-5 TRBV12-5 . TGTGCTAGTGGTTTGGGCAATCATGAGACCCAGTACTTC CASGLGNHETQYF
. TRBJ2-5 TRBV20-1 many TGCAGTGCTAGATCTGGGGGCCCTCAAGAGACCCAGTACTTC CSARSGGPQETQYF
. TRBJ2-2 TRBV7-9 few TGTGCCAGCATCCCCCCCCGGGGGAGTGGCGGGGAGCTGTTTTTT CASIPPRGSGGELFF
TRBD2 TRBJ2-3 TRBV7-9 . TGTGCCAGCAGCTTGAAGCGGGGGGAGAAAACAGATACGCAGTATTTT CASSLKRGEKTDTQYF
. TRBJ2-1 TRBV4-1 few TGCGCCAGCAGCCAAGTTTATTTCAATGAGCAGTTCTTC CASSQVYFNEQFF
. TRBJ2-7 TRBV21-1 . TGTGCCAGCAGCAAAGGTCAGGGGGCTAACGAGCAGTACTTC CASSKGQGANEQYF
. TRBJ2-3 TRBV5-1 . TGCGCCAGCAGCTTGACCCTAGGTTACACAGATACGCAGTATTTT CASSLTLGYTDTQYF
TRBD1 TRBJ2-7 TRBV20-1 . TGCAGTGCCCCTGCAGGGGGCCCGTACGAGCAGTACTTC CSAPAGGPYEQYF
TRBD1 TRBJ2-3 TRBV24-1 . TGTGCCACCAGTCATCCGGGACAGGGACCAGATACGCAGTATTTT CATSHPGQGPDTQYF
. TRBJ2-1 TRBV15 many TGTGCCACCAGCAGATACAATGAGCAGTTCTTC CATSRYNEQFF
TRBD1 TRBJ2-1 TRBV6-1 few TGTGCCAGCAGTGAAGGGACAGGGGGCGATGAGCAGTTCTTC CASSEGTGGDEQFF
. TRBJ1-1 TRBV28 many TGTGCCAGCGTTGGCGGGGTAATCAACACTGAAGCTTTCTTT CASVGGVINTEAFF
TRBD2 TRBJ2-3 TRBV20-1 . TGCAGTGCAAGTACTAGCGGTGTCACAGATACGCAGTATTTT CSASTSGVTDTQYF
TRBD2 TRBJ2-7 TRBV20-1 . TGCAGTGCAACTAGGACTAGCGGAGCAACATCCTACGAGCAGTACTTC CSATRTSGATSYEQYF
. TRBJ2-2 TRBV6-5 few TGTGCCAGCAGTTACTTCCGGAACACCGGGGAGCTGTTTTTT CASSYFRNTGELFF
. TRBJ2-1 TRBV12-3/TRBV12-4 few TGTGCCAGCAGTGAAGGTCGCTCCTACAATGAGCAGTTCTTC CASSEGRSYNEQFF
. TRBJ2-1 TRBV3-1 . TGTGCCAGCAGCCGAGGGAGGTTCTACAATGAGCAGTTCTTC CASSRGRFYNEQFF
TRBD1 TRBJ2-1 TRBV29-1 . TGCAGCATAGGACAGGGCGCGTCACGCTACAATGAGCAGTTCTTC CSIGQGASRYNEQFF
. TRBJ1-2 TRBV6-2/TRBV6-3 many TGTGCCAGCAGTTACGTCGGAGTCGGCTACACCTTC CASSYVGVGYTF
TRBD2 TRBJ2-1 TRBV27 few TGTGCCAGTCTTTCGGCTAGCGGGTCTACCCTGGGGAATGAGCAGTTCTTC CASLSASGSTLGNEQFF
TRBD2 TRBJ2-1 TRBV10-3 many TGTGCCATCAACCGGGAGGGCCAGACTAATGAGCAGTTCTTC CAINREGQTNEQFF
TRBD1 TRBJ2-7 TRBV12-3/TRBV12-4 many TGTGCCAGCAGTTTAGGGGGACAGAGCTACGAGCAGTACTTC CASSLGGQSYEQYF
TRBD2 TRBJ2-5 TRBV9 few TGTGCCAGCAGCGCCGGACTAGCGGGAGGGCGTGGGGAGACCCAGTACTTC CASSAGLAGGRGETQYF
TRBD1 TRBJ1-2 TRBV3-1 few TGTGCCAGCAGCCGTGGGACAGGCGCTAACTATGGCTACACCTTC CASSRGTGANYGYTF
. TRBJ2-1 TRBV6-1 . TGTGCCAGCAGCCGCCCATCCGTAAATGAGCAGTTCTTC CASSRPSVNEQFF
. TRBJ2-2 TRBV5-1 few TGCGCCAGCAGCTTGGCTCCACTAGCTCTTAACACCGGGGAGCTGTTTTTT CASSLAPLALNTGELFF
TRBD2 TRBJ2-1 TRBV3-1 many TGTGCCAGCAGCCAGCGGGGGGGCCACAATGAGCAGTTCTTC CASSQRGGHNEQFF
TRBD1 TRBJ1-2 TRBV12-3/TRBV12-4 many TGTGCCAGTACCCGGGACAGGGCGGACTATGGCTACACCTTC CASTRDRADYGYTF
. TRBJ1-4 TRBV6-5 . TGTGCCAGCAGTTACTCCTGGACTAATGAAAAACTGTTTTTT CASSYSWTNEKLFF
. TRBJ2-1 TRBV25-1 many TGTGCCAGCAGGGGACTCAGCTCCTACAATGAGCAGTTCTTC CASRGLSSYNEQFF
TRBD2 TRBJ2-5 TRBV12-3/TRBV12-4 many TGTGCCAGCAGTGCCCCCCCCGGGACTAGCGGCAAAGAGACCCAGTACTTC CASSAPPGTSGKETQYF